What follows are 15 T cell receptor beta chains derived from one specimen sequenced in a study of blood T cell repertoires in COVID-19. Sequenced by immunoSEQ multiplex PCR; TCRdb stores in-frame clones only, minus some. The sample carries 100,000 to 150,000 clones, under 90% recorded once. The sequenced sample was peripheral blood. The source is a woman aged 55-69 years with active or convalescent COVID-19.

The rearrangement uses TRBV27 and TRBJ2-1; D is unclear. The CDR3 is made up of 15 amino acids. Germline CDR1 MNHEY, CDR2 SMNVEV (reference sequence). Between the trimmed V and J ends, which lost 2 bases and 8 bases, there was a span of 16 bases. CDR3 DNA: TGTGCCAGCAGTTTAGCCCCCCGAAATCGGGATGAGCAGTTCTTC. Its protein is CASSLAPRNRDEQFF.

The sample holds one count of this clone. Relative to the germline gene, one junction end is altered; a read error may explain this. The rearrangement uses TRBV5-5 and TRBJ1-1; the D gene is possibly TRBD1 (5 bases). CDR1 SGHKS and CDR2 YYEKEE come from the germline V gene (reference sequence). CDR3 length equals 13 residues. The DNA for the CDR3 is TGTGCCAGCAGCCTTCGGGGGAAGACTGGAGCTTTCTTT. Translated: CASSLRGKTGAFF.

The rearrangement links TRBV11-2 to TRBJ2-1; maybe TRBD2 (7 bases). This CDR3 contains 15 residues. Germline CDR1 reads SGHAT; CDR2 reads FQNNGV. The ends were cut back, 5 bases at V and 6 bases at J, with 17 bases in the middle. DNA for the CDR3: TGTGCCAGCAGCCCACGGGGGGCCCGCCTCAATGAGCAGTTCTTC. As protein: CASSPRGARLNEQFF.

V is TRBV28 and J is TRBJ1-5, with D unclear. The CDR3 consists of 16 residues. The germline CDR1 and CDR2 sequences are MDHEN and SYDVKM. Trimming removed 5 bases at V and 5 bases at J, with 19 bases between. CDR3 DNA: TGTGCCAGCAGTCAAAGGGCGGGAGGATACGATCAGCCCCAGCATTTT. Residues: CASSQRAGGYDQPQHF.

This clone was seen a few times. CDR3 region: CASSDPGGGSYGYTF. CDR3 coding DNA: TGCGCCAGCAGCGACCCGGGGGGCGGGAGCTATGGCTACACCTTC. The chain carries TRBV5-1 and TRBJ1-2, with a possible D match to TRBD1 (6 bases). Germline V gene lookup returns CDR1 SGHRS and CDR2 YFSETQ. V was cut by 4 bases and J by 4 bases, with 17 bases left in between. The CDR3 loop spans 15 amino acids.

This chain joins TRBV4-3 and TRBJ1-4; TRBD1 matches at 9 bases. The CDR3 covers 16 residues. V trimming: 5 bases; J trimming: 0 bases; junction bases outside the gene matches: 4. In germline, CDR1 is LGHNA, CDR2 YSLEER. The CDR3 bases are TGCGCCAGCAGCGCAGGACAGGGGACAACTAATGAAAAACTGTTTTTT. Its translation: CASSAGQGTTNEKLFF.

The V and J genes are TRBV7-9 and TRBJ2-3; maybe TRBD2 (6 bases). The CDR3 is 14 amino acids. Germline V gene data show CDR1 as SEHNR and CDR2 as FQNEAQ (reference sequence). Trimming shortened V by 4 bases and J by 5 bases, and 13 bases separated the two germline ends. Here the CDR3 DNA reads TGTGCCAGCAGCTCCCCGACTAGTCGAGATACGCAGTATTTT. Protein product: CASSSPTSRDTQYF.

This clone was detected once. The chain uses TRBV5-6 and TRBJ1-5; D ambiguous. The CDR3 is 13 amino acids. Germline lookup yields CDR1 SGHDT and CDR2 YYEEEE. Trimming removed 0 bases from V and 7 bases from J, with 8 bases in between. The CDR3, as DNA: TGTGCCAGCAGCTTGGGGCGGGAACAGCCCCAGCATTTT. It yields the protein CASSLGREQPQHF.

The V call is TRBV6-5, the J call TRBJ1-1; D not certain. V was trimmed by 7 bases and J by 1 base, leaving 10 bases between them. There are 13 residues in the CDR3. Germline V gene sequence: CDR1 MNHEY, CDR2 SVGAGI. This CDR3 reads CASIFRGNTEAFF. In DNA, the CDR3 is TGTGCCAGCATTTTTCGGGGGAACACTGAAGCTTTCTTT.

The chain uses TRBV21-1 and TRBJ1-1; TRBD1 reflects the table's D call only, with no check against the DNA. TRBV21-1 is recorded as a pseudogene. There are 17 residues in the CDR3. The CDR3 DNA reads TGTGCCAGCAGCATTGTTCGACCGGGACAGAAGGGCACTGAAGCTTTCTTT. This sequence encodes CASSIVRPGQKGTEAFF.

This clone has only one observation. The gene calls are TRBV7-2 and TRBJ1-1; the match to TRBD1 covers 9 bases. This CDR3 is built from 15 residues. CDR1 is SGHTA, CDR2 FQGNSA, per germline. J gave up 10 bases and V 4 bases, and 13 bases lay outside the gene matches. CDR3 residues: CASSSRPGQGLGAFF. CDR3 in DNA: TGTGCCAGCAGCTCTAGACCGGGACAGGGCCTAGGAGCTTTCTTT.

The chain joins TRBV10-3 to TRBJ2-3, with 9 positions matching TRBD1. CDR1 ENHRY and CDR2 SYGVKD come from the germline V gene. The CDR3 has 14 amino acids. This CDR3 reads CATRGTGSTDTQYF. The CDR3 nucleotides read TGTGCTACTCGCGGGACAGGGAGTACAGATACGCAGTATTTT.

The sample holds a few counts of this clone. The chain combines TRBV14 with TRBJ1-1, with no clear D. In germline, CDR1 is SGHDN, CDR2 FVKESK. The CDR3 is 16 residues long. V was clipped by 4 bases and J by 2 bases, with 17 bases between them. The chain's CDR3 is CASSRGRPSGNTEAFF. For the CDR3, the DNA is TGTGCCAGCAGCCGTGGTCGCCCGAGCGGAAACACTGAAGCTTTCTTT.

V gene TRBV28 combines with J gene TRBJ1-2; 7 nucleotides agree with TRBD1. Losses at the gene ends were 6 bases for V and 6 bases for J; bases not matched to a gene: 7. The CDR3 has 13 residues. Germline V gene sequence: CDR1 MDHEN, CDR2 SYDVKM. CDR3 residues: CASRPTGINGYTF. CDR3 DNA sequence: TGTGCCAGCAGGCCGACAGGGATCAATGGCTACACCTTC.

This chain uses TRBV10-3 with TRBJ1-1, with 7 bases identical to TRBD1. Germline CDR1 is ENHRY and CDR2 is SYGVKD. V trimming: 2 bases; J trimming: 1 base; junction bases outside the gene matches: 1. This CDR3 is 14 amino acids long. CDR3 residues: CAISEGTENTEAFF. For the CDR3, the DNA is TGTGCCATCAGTGAGGGGACAGAGAACACTGAAGCTTTCTTT.